This entry lists 3 T cell receptor beta chains sequenced from one sample in a study of graft-versus-host responses after intestinal transplantation. These receptors' antigens are unknown. Libraries were prepared by immunoSEQ multiplex PCR; TCRdb keeps only in-frame clonotypes and omits some of them. The sample yields approximately 85,000 clones, roughly 91% seen once. The specimen was unstimulated CD8+ T cells sorted from spleen or lymph node cells, collected before transplant. All receptors come from a human donor who was the organ donor for an intestinal transplant.

V is TRBV5-4 and J is TRBJ1-2; TRBD1 matches 7 bases. Trimming cost V 5 bases and J 4 bases; bases outside gene matches: 8. This CDR3 is built from 14 residues. The V gene's germline CDR1 is SGHNT and CDR2 YYREEE (reference sequence). CDR3 coding DNA: TGTGCCAGCAGAACTCGAGGGGGCGCCTATGGCTACACCTTC. It yields the protein CASRTRGGAYGYTF.

A word on this clone: Sequence at one end of the junction differs from germline and may be a read error. This sequence joins TRBV7-7 and TRBJ2-1; TRBD2 aligns across 13 bases. Germline-derived CDR1 and CDR2 are SSHAT and FNYEAQ (reference sequence). This CDR3 contains 15 residues. The CDR3 DNA reads as TGTGCTAGCAGCCCCACTAGCGGGGGGGCCAATGAGCAGTTCTTC. Encoded protein: CASSPTSGGANEQFF.

The chain is built from TRBV7-6 and TRBJ2-3; 8 bases map to TRBD1. V gave up 1 base and J gave up 4 bases; unmatched junction bases: 10. CDR1 and CDR2 from the germline V gene are SGHVS and FNYEAQ. CDR3 length: 17 amino acids. CDR3 DNA sequence: TGTGCCAGCAGCTTAGGGCTGGGGGGACAGGACGCAGATACGCAGTATTTT. Protein: CASSLGLGGQDADTQYF.